This TCR beta chain was documented in a study of blood T cells in healthy people across ages. Per germline, CDR1 MNHNS and CDR2 SASEGT. V lost 6 bases, J lost 2 bases, and 7 bases stayed unmatched. There are 14 residues in the CDR3. Combining a sample-barcoded 5' primer with a J-beta primer mix, a second PCR ran for about 6 to 11 cycles. Via MiXCR, TCRdb re-called the 5' RACE reads, giving one row per CDR3 protein. The sample comprises around 1,500,000 distinct CDR3 sequences, approximately 42% of which are singletons, and roughly 7.9% rests with the top ten. The material sequenced was blood. The chain is built from TRBV6-1 and TRBJ2-7, with 7 bases fitting TRBD1. The sequence was collected from a woman between 18 and 30 years old in good health. The CDR3 sequence is CASSGQVVTYEQYF. The CDR3 DNA reads TGTGCCAGCAGCGGACAGGTGGTAACCTACGAGCAGTACTTC.